Below are 12 T cell receptor beta chains sequenced from a single sample in a study of technical replicates of blood from several donors. Sequenced by immunoSEQ multiplex PCR; TCRdb stores in-frame clones only, minus some. The sample includes around 76,000 clones, approximately 97% seen only once; the top ten take less than 0.25%. Material for sequencing was T cells isolated from PBMCs. Receptor source: a human donor in good health.

The V gene is TRBV29-1, the J gene TRBJ1-1; no reliable D call. The CDR3 contains 11 residues. Trimming removed 8 bases from V and 2 bases from J, with 9 bases in between. Germline assignment: CDR1 SQVTM and CDR2 ANQGSEA. CDR3 loop: CSTSVNTEAFF. The CDR3 DNA follows: TGCAGCACCTCGGTTAACACTGAAGCTTTCTTT.

This chain links TRBV20-1 with TRBJ2-3; no clear D. Germline V gene sequence: CDR1 DFQATT, CDR2 SNEGSKA (reference sequence). This CDR3 has 11 residues. Trimming removed 2 bases from V and 7 bases from J, with 7 bases in between. The CDR3 DNA reads TGCAGTGCTAGATTAGTAAATACGCAGTATTTT. The encoded protein is CSARLVNTQYF.

This sequence joins TRBV5-8 and TRBJ1-1; D is undetermined. CDR1 and CDR2 (germline): SGHTS, YDEGEE. Trimming removed 1 base from V and 1 base from J, with 17 bases in between. The CDR3 contains 17 residues. In nucleotides, the CDR3 is TGTGCCAGCAGCTTGCTTTCGGGGTTTTTTTCGAACACTGAAGCTTTCTTT. This translates into CASSLLSGFFSNTEAFF.

The chain carries TRBV21-1 and TRBJ2-1; the tabulated D call, TRBD2, remains unverified against the DNA. TRBV21-1 is listed as a pseudogene. CDR3 length: 19 amino acids. CDR3 bases: TGTGCCAGCAGCAAAGCAACCCGGGTTCATGGAGTAGGCTACAATGAGCAGTTCTTC. The encoded protein is CASSKATRVHGVGYNEQFF.

The chain carries TRBV6-1 and TRBJ1-1; D unclear. Germline CDR1 MNHNS, CDR2 SASEGT. The length of the CDR3 is 12 residues. Trimming removed 10 bases from V and 0 bases from J, with 9 bases in between. The CDR3 is CATKPMNTEAFF. Written as DNA, the CDR3 is TGTGCCACCAAGCCCATGAACACTGAAGCTTTCTTT.

This chain links TRBV7-2 with TRBJ1-4; 9 bases line up with TRBD1. V gave up 6 bases and J gave up 8 bases; unmatched junction bases: 7. The CDR3 consists of 14 residues. CDR1 SGHTA and CDR2 FQGNSA come from the germline V gene. CDR3 protein: CASSHDRGNEKLFF. In DNA form, the CDR3 reads TGTGCCAGCAGTCACGACAGGGGGAACGAAAAACTGTTTTTT.

The chain carries TRBV4-2 and TRBJ2-5; TRBD2 might be the D (5 bases). The germline CDR1 and CDR2 sequences are LGHNA and YNFKEQ. V lost 6 bases, J lost 5 bases, and 25 bases lay in between. CDR3 length equals 17 residues. CDR3 protein: CASSLARRRLQGETQYF. The CDR3, as DNA: TGTGCCAGCAGTCTAGCCCGTAGACGGCTTCAAGGGGAGACCCAGTACTTC.

The chain employs TRBV6-5 and TRBJ2-7; possible D gene TRBD2, 5 bases. V was clipped by 2 bases and J by 0 bases, with 8 bases between them. The CDR3 extends over 14 amino acids. Germline V lookup: CDR1 MNHEY, CDR2 SVGAGI. Written as DNA, the CDR3 is TGTGCCAGCAGTTACACGGGAAGCTCCTACGAGCAGTACTTC. Translated: CASSYTGSSYEQYF.

The chain couples TRBV11-3 to TRBJ2-7; 8 bases align to TRBD1. The CDR3 runs 13 residues. CDR1 and CDR2 (germline): SGHNT, YENEEA. Trimming removed 7 bases from V and 5 bases from J; junction bases left unmatched: 7. CDR3 amino acids: CASNLGRGHEQYF. In nucleotides, the CDR3 is TGTGCCAGCAACCTAGGCAGGGGGCACGAGCAGTACTTC.

This clone was seen a single time. The rearrangement links TRBV5-1 to TRBJ1-1, with D possibly being TRBD1 (5 bases). Germline V gene lookup returns CDR1 SGHRS and CDR2 YFSETQ. V lost 1 base and J lost 1, with 14 bases in between. This CDR3 has 16 amino acids. The CDR3, as DNA: TGCGCCAGCAGCTTGTTCCAGGACAACCCGAACACTGAAGCTTTCTTT. Protein: CASSLFQDNPNTEAFF.

The chain has TRBV27 and TRBJ2-7, with 9 bases aligning to TRBD1. J gave up 2 bases and V 7 bases, and 9 bases lay outside the gene matches. Germline-derived CDR1 and CDR2 are MNHEY and SMNVEV (reference sequence). This CDR3 is 15 amino acids long. The CDR3 loop reads CASTSLRDRAYEQYF. CDR3 coding DNA: TGTGCCAGCACCTCCCTCCGGGACAGGGCCTACGAGCAGTACTTC.

The chain couples TRBV27 to TRBJ2-3; the match to TRBD2 covers 8 bases. Trimming at V came to 5 bases and at J to 4 bases, leaving 11 bases not matched to a gene. CDR3 size: 16 residues. CDR1 and CDR2 from the germline V gene are MNHEY and SMNVEV (reference sequence). CDR3 residues: CASSAIAGFVSDTQYF. DNA for the CDR3: TGTGCCAGCAGTGCCATAGCGGGATTTGTGTCAGATACGCAGTATTTT.